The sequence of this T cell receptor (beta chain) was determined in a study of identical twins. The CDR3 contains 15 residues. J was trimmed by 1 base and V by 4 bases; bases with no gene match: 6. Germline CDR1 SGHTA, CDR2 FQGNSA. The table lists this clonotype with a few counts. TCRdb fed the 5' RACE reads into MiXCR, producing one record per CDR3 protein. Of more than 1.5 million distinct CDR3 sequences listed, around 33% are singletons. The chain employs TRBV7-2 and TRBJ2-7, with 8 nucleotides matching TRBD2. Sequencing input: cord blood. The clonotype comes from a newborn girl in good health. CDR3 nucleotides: TGTGCCAGCAGCTCGTCGGGACTAGTATCCTACGAGCAGTACTTC. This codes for CASSSSGLVSYEQYF.